These T cell receptor beta chains were read from a single sample in a study of PD-L1 blockade in urothelial cancer. The data were produced by immunoSEQ multiplex PCR, yet TCRdb's version contains in-frame clones alone and is incomplete. The sample has fewer than 45,000 clones; 83% are singletons. Sequences were derived from PBMCs, sampled around atezolizumab (anti-PD-L1) treatment. These receptors originate from a man in his fifties or sixties with urothelial cancer. CDR3s leave out the opening cysteine and the closing phenylalanine or tryptophan. Fields, in order: J gene, clone size, V gene, CDR3 protein. Expanded clones are given a class, and other clones once, few, many or no size at all.

J: TRBJ1-2; size: .; V: TRBV7-9; CDR3: ASSLRAGNGYT
J: TRBJ1-6; size: .; V: TRBV6-4; CDR3: ASSDGAGVSSPLH
J: TRBJ1-3; size: .; V: TRBV28; CDR3: ASHQGRVGNTIY
J: TRBJ2-5; size: .; V: TRBV19; CDR3: ASSLARQETQY
J: TRBJ1-4; size: .; V: TRBV6-5; CDR3: ASSNEGAPNEKLF
J: TRBJ2-7; size: few; V: TRBV11-2; CDR3: ASSWAAGGSYEQY
J: TRBJ2-5; size: .; V: TRBV4-1; CDR3: ASSRYRQETQY
J: TRBJ2-5; size: .; V: TRBV19; CDR3: ASSATPGLRLETQY
J: TRBJ2-1; size: .; V: TRBV30; CDR3: AWSTNSGAYNEQF
J: TRBJ2-7; size: few; V: TRBV27; CDR3: ASGALDRVGIHEQY
J: TRBJ2-7; size: .; V: TRBV6-5; CDR3: ASSYSSGHSYEQY
J: TRBJ2-5; size: .; V: TRBV5-1; CDR3: ASSLVLLQETQY
J: TRBJ1-4; size: .; V: TRBV4-3; CDR3: ASSQEPGQGWTNEKLF
J: TRBJ1-4; size: .; V: TRBV5-1; CDR3: ASRKDRDHNEKLF
J: TRBJ2-1; size: .; V: TRBV6-1; CDR3: ASNPKQGLMEQF
J: TRBJ2-3; size: few; V: TRBV7-2; CDR3: ASSSRDLITDTQY
J: TRBJ2-1; size: .; V: TRBV5-4; CDR3: ASSSAGQANEQF
J: TRBJ2-7; size: .; V: TRBV30; CDR3: AWSDRGREQY
J: TRBJ1-1; size: .; V: TRBV27; CDR3: ASRSDRGHLTEAF
J: TRBJ2-3; size: .; V: TRBV29-1; CDR3: SVESIRGGRDTQY
J: TRBJ1-1; size: .; V: TRBV18; CDR3: ASSPQLAGAKEAF
J: TRBJ1-1; size: .; V: TRBV18; CDR3: ASSPQMNTEAF
J: TRBJ2-1; size: few; V: TRBV5-1; CDR3: ASSFVDLEGEQF
J: TRBJ2-5; size: few; V: TRBV19; CDR3: ASSMLGQGLMEETQY
J: TRBJ2-1; size: .; V: TRBV29-1; CDR3: SVEGDSGRFYNEQF
J: TRBJ2-2; size: once; V: TRBV6-4; CDR3: ASSVQGTGELF
J: TRBJ2-2; size: .; V: TRBV15; CDR3: ATSSRGANTGELF
J: TRBJ2-2; size: .; V: TRBV7-8; CDR3: ASRSTGGAGLDTGELF
J: TRBJ2-5; size: .; V: TRBV6-1; CDR3: ASSEDRAGTQY